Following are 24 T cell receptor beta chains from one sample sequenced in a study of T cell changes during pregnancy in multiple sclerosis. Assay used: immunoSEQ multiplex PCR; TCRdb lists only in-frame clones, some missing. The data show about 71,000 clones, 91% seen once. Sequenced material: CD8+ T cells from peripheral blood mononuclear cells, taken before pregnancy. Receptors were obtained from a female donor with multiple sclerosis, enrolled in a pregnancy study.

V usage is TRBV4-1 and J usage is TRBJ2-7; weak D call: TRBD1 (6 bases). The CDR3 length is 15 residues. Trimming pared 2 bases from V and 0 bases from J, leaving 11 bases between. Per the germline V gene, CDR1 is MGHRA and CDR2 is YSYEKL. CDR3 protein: CASSQRDKSSYEQYF. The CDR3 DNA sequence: TGCGCCAGCAGCCAACGGGACAAGAGCTCCTACGAGCAGTACTTC.

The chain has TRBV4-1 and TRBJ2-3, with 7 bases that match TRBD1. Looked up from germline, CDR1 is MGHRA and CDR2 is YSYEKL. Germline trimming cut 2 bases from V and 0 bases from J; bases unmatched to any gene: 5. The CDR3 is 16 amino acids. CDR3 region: CASSQPRQGSTDTQYF. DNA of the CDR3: TGCGCCAGCAGCCAACCCCGACAGGGAAGCACAGATACGCAGTATTTT.

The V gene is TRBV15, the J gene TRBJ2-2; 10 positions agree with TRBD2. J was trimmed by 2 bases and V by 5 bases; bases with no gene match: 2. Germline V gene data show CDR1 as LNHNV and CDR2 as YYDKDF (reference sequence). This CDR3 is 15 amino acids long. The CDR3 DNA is TGTGCCACCAGCCTAGCGGGGGATAACACCGGGGAGCTGTTTTTT. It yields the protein CATSLAGDNTGELFF.

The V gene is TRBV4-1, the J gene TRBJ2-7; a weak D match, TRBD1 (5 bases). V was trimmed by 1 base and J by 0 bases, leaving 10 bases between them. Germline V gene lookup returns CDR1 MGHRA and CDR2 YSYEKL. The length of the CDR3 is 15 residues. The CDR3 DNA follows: TGCGCCAGCAGCCAAGTCCAGGGAAGCTCCTACGAGCAGTACTTC. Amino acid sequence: CASSQVQGSSYEQYF.

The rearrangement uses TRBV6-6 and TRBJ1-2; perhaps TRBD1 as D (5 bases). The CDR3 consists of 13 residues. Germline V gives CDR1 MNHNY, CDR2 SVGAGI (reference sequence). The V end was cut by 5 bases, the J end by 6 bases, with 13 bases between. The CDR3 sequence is CASSTRVIDGYTF. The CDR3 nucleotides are TGTGCCAGCAGTACCAGGGTAATCGATGGCTACACCTTC.

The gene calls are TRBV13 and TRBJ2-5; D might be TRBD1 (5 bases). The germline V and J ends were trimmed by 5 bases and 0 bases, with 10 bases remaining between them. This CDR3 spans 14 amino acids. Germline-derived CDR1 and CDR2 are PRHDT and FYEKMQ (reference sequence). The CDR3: CASSIRQYQETQYF. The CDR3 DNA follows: TGTGCCAGCAGCATCCGACAGTACCAAGAGACCCAGTACTTC.

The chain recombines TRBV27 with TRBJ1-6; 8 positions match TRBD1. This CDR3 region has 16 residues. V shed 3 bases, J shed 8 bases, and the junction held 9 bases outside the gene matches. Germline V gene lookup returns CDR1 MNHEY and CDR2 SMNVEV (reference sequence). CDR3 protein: CASSLGSGTGHSPLHF. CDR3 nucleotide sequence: TGTGCCAGCAGTTTGGGATCCGGGACAGGACATTCACCCCTCCACTTT.

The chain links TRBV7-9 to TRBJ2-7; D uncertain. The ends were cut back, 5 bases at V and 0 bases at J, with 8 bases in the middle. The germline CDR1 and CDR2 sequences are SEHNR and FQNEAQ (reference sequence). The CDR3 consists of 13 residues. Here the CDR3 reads CASSPRSSYEQYF. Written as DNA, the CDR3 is TGTGCCAGCAGCCCACGGTCCTCCTACGAGCAGTACTTC.

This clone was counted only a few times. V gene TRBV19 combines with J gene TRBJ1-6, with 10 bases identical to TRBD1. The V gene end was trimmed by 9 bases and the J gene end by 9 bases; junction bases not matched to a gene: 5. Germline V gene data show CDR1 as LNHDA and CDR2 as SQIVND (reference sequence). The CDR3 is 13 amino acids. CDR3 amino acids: CASMGQGISPLHF. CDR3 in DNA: TGTGCCAGCATGGGACAGGGGATTTCACCCCTCCACTTT. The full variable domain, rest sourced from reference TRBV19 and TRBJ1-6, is DGGITQSPKYLFRKEGQNVTLSCEQNLNHDAMYWYRQDPGQGLRLIYYSQIVNDFQKGDIAEGYSVSREKKESFPLTVTSAQKNPTAFYLCASMGQGISPLHFGNGTRLTVT.

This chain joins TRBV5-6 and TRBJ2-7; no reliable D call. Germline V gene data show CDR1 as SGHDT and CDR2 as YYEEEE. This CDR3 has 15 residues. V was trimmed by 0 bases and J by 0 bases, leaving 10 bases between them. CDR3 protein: CASSLDSSSSYEQYF. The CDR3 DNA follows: TGTGCCAGCAGCTTGGACAGTTCGAGCTCCTACGAGCAGTACTTC.

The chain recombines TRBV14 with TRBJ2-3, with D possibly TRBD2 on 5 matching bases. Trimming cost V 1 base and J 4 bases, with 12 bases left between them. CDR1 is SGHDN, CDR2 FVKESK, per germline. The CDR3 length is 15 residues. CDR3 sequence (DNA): TGTGCCAGCAGCCAAGCCGGGGTCTCGGCAGATACGCAGTATTTT. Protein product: CASSQAGVSADTQYF.

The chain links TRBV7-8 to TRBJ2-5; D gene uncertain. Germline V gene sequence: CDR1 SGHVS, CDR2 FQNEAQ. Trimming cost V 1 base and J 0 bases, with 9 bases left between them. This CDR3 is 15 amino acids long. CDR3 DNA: TGTGCCAGCAGCTTAGGACAAAAGTACCAAGAGACCCAGTACTTC. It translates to CASSLGQKYQETQYF.

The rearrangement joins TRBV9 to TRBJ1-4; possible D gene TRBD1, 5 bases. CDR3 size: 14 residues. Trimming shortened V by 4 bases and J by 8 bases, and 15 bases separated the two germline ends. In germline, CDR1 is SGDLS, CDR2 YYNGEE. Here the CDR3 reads CASSRGVLLEKLFF. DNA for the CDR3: TGTGCCAGCAGCCGGGGGGTTCTATTGGAAAAACTGTTTTTT.

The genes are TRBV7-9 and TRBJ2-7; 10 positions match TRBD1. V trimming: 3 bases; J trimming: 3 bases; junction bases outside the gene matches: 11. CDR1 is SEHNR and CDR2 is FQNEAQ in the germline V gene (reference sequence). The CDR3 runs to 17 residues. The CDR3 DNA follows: TGTGCCAGCAGCTTGGATACTTCCGGGACAGGGGACTACGAGCAGTACTTC. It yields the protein CASSLDTSGTGDYEQYF. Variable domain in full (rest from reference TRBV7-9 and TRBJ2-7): DTGVSQNPRHKITKRGQNVTFRCDPISEHNRLYWYRQTLGQGPEFLTYFQNEAQLEKSRLLSDRFSAERPKGSFSTLEIQRTEQGDSAMYLCASSLDTSGTGDYEQYFGPGTRLTVT.

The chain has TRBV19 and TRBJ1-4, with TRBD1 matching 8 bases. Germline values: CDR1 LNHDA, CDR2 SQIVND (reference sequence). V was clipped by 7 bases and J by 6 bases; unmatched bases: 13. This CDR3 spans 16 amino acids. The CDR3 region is CASNRFAGGEDEKLFF. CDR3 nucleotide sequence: TGTGCCAGTAACCGTTTCGCAGGGGGCGAGGATGAAAAACTGTTTTTT.

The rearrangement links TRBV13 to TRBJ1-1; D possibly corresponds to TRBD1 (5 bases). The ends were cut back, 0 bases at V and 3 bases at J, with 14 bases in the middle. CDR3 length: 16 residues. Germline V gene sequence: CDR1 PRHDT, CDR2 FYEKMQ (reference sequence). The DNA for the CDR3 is TGTGCCAGCAGCTTAGGCCCAGGGTTTGTGGACACTGAAGCTTTCTTT. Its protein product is CASSLGPGFVDTEAFF.

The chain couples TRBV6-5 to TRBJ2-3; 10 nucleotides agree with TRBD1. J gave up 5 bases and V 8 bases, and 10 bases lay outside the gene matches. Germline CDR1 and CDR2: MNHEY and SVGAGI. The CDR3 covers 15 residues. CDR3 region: CASRPGGTGVDTQYF. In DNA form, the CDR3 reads TGTGCCAGCCGTCCTGGCGGGACAGGGGTAGATACGCAGTATTTT.

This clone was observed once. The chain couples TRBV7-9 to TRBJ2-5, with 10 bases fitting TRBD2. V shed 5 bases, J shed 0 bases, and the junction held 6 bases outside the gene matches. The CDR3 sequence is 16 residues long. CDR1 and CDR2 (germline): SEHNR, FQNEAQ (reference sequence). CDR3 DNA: TGTGCCAGCAGCCACCCACTAGCGGGGAACCAAGAGACCCAGTACTTC. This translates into CASSHPLAGNQETQYF.

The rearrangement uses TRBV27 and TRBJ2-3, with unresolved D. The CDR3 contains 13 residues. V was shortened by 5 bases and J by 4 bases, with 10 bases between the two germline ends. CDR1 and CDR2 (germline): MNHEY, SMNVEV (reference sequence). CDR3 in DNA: TGTGCCAGCAGTATCCTCCCGGCAGATACGCAGTATTTT. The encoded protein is CASSILPADTQYF.

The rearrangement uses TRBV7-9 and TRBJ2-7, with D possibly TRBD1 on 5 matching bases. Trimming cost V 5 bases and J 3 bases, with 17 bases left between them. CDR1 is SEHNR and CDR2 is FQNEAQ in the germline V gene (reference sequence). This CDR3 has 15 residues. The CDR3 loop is CASSPLDGASYEQYF. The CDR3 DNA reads TGTGCCAGCAGCCCCTTAGATGGGGCTAGCTACGAGCAGTACTTC.

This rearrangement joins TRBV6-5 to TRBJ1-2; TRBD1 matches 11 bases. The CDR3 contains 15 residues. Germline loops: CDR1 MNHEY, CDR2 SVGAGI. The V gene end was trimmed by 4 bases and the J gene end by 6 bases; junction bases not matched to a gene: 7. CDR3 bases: TGTGCCAGCAGTTCGGGACAGGGGGTGGGTAATGGCTACACCTTC. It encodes CASSSGQGVGNGYTF.

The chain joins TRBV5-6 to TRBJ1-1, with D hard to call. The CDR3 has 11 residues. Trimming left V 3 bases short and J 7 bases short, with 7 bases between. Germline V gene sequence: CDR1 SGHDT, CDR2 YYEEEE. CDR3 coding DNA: TGTGCCAGCAGCTACTTAATTGAAGCTTTCTTT. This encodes CASSYLIEAFF.

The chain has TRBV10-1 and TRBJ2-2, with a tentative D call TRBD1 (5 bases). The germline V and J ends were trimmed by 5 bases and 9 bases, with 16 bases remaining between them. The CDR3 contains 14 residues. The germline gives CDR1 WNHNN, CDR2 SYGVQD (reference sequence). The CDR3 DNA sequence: TGCGCCAGCAGTTCTGGTTTGGACACGTGGGAGCTGTTTTTT. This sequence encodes CASSSGLDTWELFF.

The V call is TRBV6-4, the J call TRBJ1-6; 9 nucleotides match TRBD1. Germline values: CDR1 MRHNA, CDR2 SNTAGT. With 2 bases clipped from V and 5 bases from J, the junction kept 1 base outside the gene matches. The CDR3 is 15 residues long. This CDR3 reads CASSDGTGHNSPLHF. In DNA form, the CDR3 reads TGTGCCAGCAGTGACGGGACAGGGCATAATTCACCCCTCCACTTT.